The next 11 T cell receptor beta chains were all read from a single sample in a study of cytomegalovirus exposure and HLA in healthy donors. Use of 60 Vbeta and 13 Jbeta primers characterized the PCR. Data came from immunoSEQ multiplex PCR; TCRdb stores just in-frame clones and leaves some out. Here the sample spans approximately 130,000 clones, 82% being singletons. Input material: PBMCs. The receptor set was obtained from a woman aged 45-59 years in good health and CMV-seropositive.

J is TRBJ1-2 and V is TRBV7-6, with 10 positions matching TRBD1. CDR1 SGHVS and CDR2 FNYEAQ come from the germline V gene. The CDR3 extends over 16 amino acids. Losses at the gene ends were 1 base for V and 5 bases for J; bases not matched to a gene: 7. CDR3 DNA sequence: TGTGCCAGCAGCTTAGGGACAGGGGGAGAGCCATATGGCTACACCTTC. Protein sequence: CASSLGTGGEPYGYTF.

The rearrangement links TRBV7-8 to TRBJ1-2; a possible D gene is TRBD1 (6 bases). Trimming took 5 bases from V and 0 from J, leaving 16 bases between them. Germline V gene lookup returns CDR1 SGHVS and CDR2 FQNEAQ. The CDR3 has 16 residues. The CDR3 DNA is TGTGCCAGCAGCATTAGAGGGGGTCTAGCTAACTATGGCTACACCTTC. This gives the protein CASSIRGGLANYGYTF.

The chain is built from TRBV5-6 and TRBJ1-2, with D uncertain. CDR1 SGHDT and CDR2 YYEEEE come from the germline V gene. V dropped 1 base and J dropped 4 bases, with 8 bases sitting between them. This CDR3 has 13 amino acids. This chain's CDR3 is CASSLRASYGYTF. In DNA form, the CDR3 reads TGTGCCAGCAGCTTGCGAGCCTCCTATGGCTACACCTTC.

This chain uses TRBV5-4 with TRBJ2-7; TRBD2 aligns across 10 bases. V was clipped by 0 bases and J by 1 base; unmatched bases: 4. Per germline, CDR1 SGHNT and CDR2 YYREEE (reference sequence). The CDR3 is 16 residues long. CDR3 in amino acids: CASSLAASGGSYEQYF. DNA of the CDR3: TGTGCCAGCAGCTTGGCGGCTAGCGGGGGATCCTACGAGCAGTACTTC.

The chain has TRBV21-1 and TRBJ1-5; the table gives TRBD1 as D, unverified against the DNA. TRBV21-1 is a listed pseudogene. The CDR3 is made up of 15 amino acids. In nucleotides, the CDR3 is TGTGCCAGCAGCATCCCTGGGGACAGGAGACAGCCCCAGCATTTT. Translated: CASSIPGDRRQPQHF.

This chain uses TRBV5-1 with TRBJ2-5, with TRBD2 matching 9 bases. Germline-derived CDR1 and CDR2 are SGHRS and YFSETQ. The trim removed 4 bases at V and 4 bases at J, leaving 11 bases unmatched. The CDR3 has 16 residues. CDR3 sequence reads: CASSDGLALGGETQYF. The CDR3 nucleotides are TGCGCCAGCAGCGACGGACTAGCGCTCGGTGGAGAGACCCAGTACTTC.

This chain connects TRBV2 to TRBJ2-7; possible D gene TRBD2, 6 bases. The germline CDR1 and CDR2 sequences are SNHLY and FYNNEI. This CDR3 has 14 amino acids. V was trimmed by 4 bases and J by 4 bases, leaving 14 bases between them. DNA for the CDR3: TGTGCCAGCAGTGTCGACCGGGACTCTTACGAGCAGTACTTC. The encoded protein is CASSVDRDSYEQYF.

The gene calls are TRBV7-2 and TRBJ2-2, with D possibly matching TRBD2 (5 bases). V was pared by 2 bases and J by 0 bases, with 16 bases between. The CDR3 is 18 residues long. Germline V gene sequence: CDR1 SGHTA, CDR2 FQGNSA. The CDR3 here is CASSLRGFNSANTGELFF. In DNA, the CDR3 is TGTGCCAGCAGCTTAAGAGGGTTTAATTCGGCGAACACCGGGGAGCTGTTTTTT.

This clone was seen just once. CDR3 in DNA: TGCGCCAGCAGCTTAACAGGGGGCCCCGACTTCTATGGCTACACCTTC. It codes for CASSLTGGPDFYGYTF. V and J are TRBV5-1 and TRBJ1-2, with 9 bases aligning to TRBD1. The CDR3 is 16 amino acids. V shed 2 bases, J shed 4 bases, and the junction held 9 bases outside the gene matches. CDR1 SGHRS and CDR2 YFSETQ come from the germline V gene.

The table lists this clone with a few counts. V is TRBV4-1 and J is TRBJ1-5, with 7 bases aligning to TRBD1. The CDR3 sequence is 15 residues long. The trim removed 4 bases at V and 4 bases at J, leaving 7 bases unmatched. Germline CDR1 is MGHRA and CDR2 is YSYEKL. CDR3 DNA: TGCGCCAGCAGCCTACGGGGACAGCCTAATCAGCCCCAGCATTTT. Amino acids: CASSLRGQPNQPQHF.

J is TRBJ1-4 and V is TRBV19; perhaps TRBD1 as D (6 bases). CDR3 length equals 14 residues. Per germline, CDR1 LNHDA and CDR2 SQIVND (reference sequence). V was shortened by 6 bases and J by 8 bases, with 16 bases between the two germline ends. CDR3 amino acids: CASRAGQLFEKLFF. In nucleotides, the CDR3 is TGTGCCAGTAGAGCCGGACAGTTATTCGAAAAACTGTTTTTT. The full variable domain, in which reference TRBV19 and TRBJ1-4 provide the parts outside the CDR3, is DGGITQSPKYLFRKEGQNVTLSCEQNLNHDAMYWYRQDPGQGLRLIYYSQIVNDFQKGDIAEGYSVSREKKESFPLTVTSAQKNPTAFYLCASRAGQLFEKLFFGSGTQLSVL.